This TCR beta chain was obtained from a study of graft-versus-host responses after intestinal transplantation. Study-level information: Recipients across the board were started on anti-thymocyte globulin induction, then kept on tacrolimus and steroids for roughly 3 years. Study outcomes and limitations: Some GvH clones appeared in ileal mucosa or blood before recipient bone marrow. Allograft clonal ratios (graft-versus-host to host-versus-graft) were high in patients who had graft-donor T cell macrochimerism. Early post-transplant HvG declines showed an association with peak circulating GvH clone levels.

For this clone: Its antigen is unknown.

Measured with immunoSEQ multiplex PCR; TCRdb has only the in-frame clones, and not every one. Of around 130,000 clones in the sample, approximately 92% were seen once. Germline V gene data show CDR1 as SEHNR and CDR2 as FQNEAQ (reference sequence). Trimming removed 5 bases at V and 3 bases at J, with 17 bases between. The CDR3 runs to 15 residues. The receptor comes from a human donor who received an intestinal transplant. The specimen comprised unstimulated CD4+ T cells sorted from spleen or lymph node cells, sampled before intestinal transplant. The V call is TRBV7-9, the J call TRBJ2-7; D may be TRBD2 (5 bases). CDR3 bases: TGTGCCAGCAGCCCCAGTCCCTCACTAGGCTACGAGCAGTACTTC. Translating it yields CASSPSPSLGYEQYF. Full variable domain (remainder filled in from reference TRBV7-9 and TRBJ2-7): DTGVSQNPRHKITKRGQNVTFRCDPISEHNRLYWYRQTLGQGPEFLTYFQNEAQLEKSRLLSDRFSAERPKGSFSTLEIQRTEQGDSAMYLCASSPSPSLGYEQYFGPGTRLTVT.